This T cell receptor beta chain was identified during a study of cytomegalovirus exposure and HLA in healthy donors. General study results and limits: The HLA-A and HLA-B alleles of most subjects were reportedly predicted accurately from TCR beta sequences. In a later analysis, TCR beta V- and J-gene trimming showed a link to a missense DCLRE1C variant.

This clone was picked up a small number of times. No antigen is known for it. With 60 Vbeta and 13 Jbeta primers, the PCR was carried out. Authors' data handling: Among the unique TCR beta chains that a later analysis counted, about 85 million in all, about 11 million were shared. TCRdb's copy holds only in-frame clones and misses some; the assay was immunoSEQ multiplex PCR. V, J and clone size reflect that table, while D and trimming were determined from the DNA. The table records fewer than 95,000 clones, 60% to 70% of them present only once. The CDR3 runs 10 residues. CDR1 and CDR2 from the germline V gene are DFQATT and SNEGSKA (reference sequence). The germline V and J ends were trimmed by 6 bases and 5 bases, with 5 bases remaining between them.

The clonotype comes from a young woman in good health and CMV-seronegative. Material: PBMCs. This chain joins TRBV20-1 and TRBJ2-1; D unresolved. CDR3 protein: CSALNNEQFF. The CDR3 nucleotides read TGCAGTGCCCTAAACAATGAGCAGTTCTTC.